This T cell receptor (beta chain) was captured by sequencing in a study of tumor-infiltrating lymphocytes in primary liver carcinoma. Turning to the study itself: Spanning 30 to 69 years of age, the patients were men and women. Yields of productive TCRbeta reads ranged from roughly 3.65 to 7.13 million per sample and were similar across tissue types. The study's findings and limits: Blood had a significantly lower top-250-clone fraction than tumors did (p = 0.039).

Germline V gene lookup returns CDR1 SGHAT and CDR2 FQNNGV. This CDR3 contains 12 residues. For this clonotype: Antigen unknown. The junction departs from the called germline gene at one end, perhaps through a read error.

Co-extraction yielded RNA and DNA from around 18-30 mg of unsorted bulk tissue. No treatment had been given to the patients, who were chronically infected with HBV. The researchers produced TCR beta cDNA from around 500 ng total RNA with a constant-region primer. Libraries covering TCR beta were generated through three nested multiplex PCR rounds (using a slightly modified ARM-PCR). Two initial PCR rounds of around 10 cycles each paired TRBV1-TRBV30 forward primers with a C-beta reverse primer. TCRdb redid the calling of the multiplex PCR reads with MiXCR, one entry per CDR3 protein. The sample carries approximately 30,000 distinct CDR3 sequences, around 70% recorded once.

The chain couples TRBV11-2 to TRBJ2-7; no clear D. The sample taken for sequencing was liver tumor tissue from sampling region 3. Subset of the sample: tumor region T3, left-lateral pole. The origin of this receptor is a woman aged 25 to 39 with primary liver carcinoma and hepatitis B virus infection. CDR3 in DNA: TGTACCAGCAGCTTAGGAGATTACGAGCAGTACTTC. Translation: CTSSLGDYEQYF.